One and the same sample provided the 32 T cell receptor beta chains below, sequenced in a study of blood T cell repertoires in COVID-19. Clones were sequenced by immunoSEQ multiplex PCR, and TCRdb holds only the in-frame ones, with some missing. The sample lists under 300,000 clones; around 88% were seen once. Sequenced sample: PBMCs or T cells enriched from blood (not recorded which). These receptors all stem from a man aged 35 to 55 who had recovered from COVID-19.

This clone was seen only a few times. The DNA for the CDR3 is TGTGCCAGTAGGGCGATAGTCGGGGGCAATCAGCCCCAGCATTTT. This codes for CASRAIVGGNQPQHF. The gene calls are TRBV19 and TRBJ1-5; D not certain. V was shortened by 6 bases and J by 2 bases, with 14 bases between the two germline ends. This CDR3 comprises 15 residues. Germline CDR1 reads LNHDA; CDR2 reads SQIVND (reference sequence).

This clone showed up just a few times. V gene TRBV30 combines with J gene TRBJ1-1, with a tentative D call TRBD1 (5 bases). From germline, CDR1 is GTSNPN and CDR2 SVGIG (reference sequence). Trimming pared 3 bases from V and 4 bases from J, leaving 15 bases between. The CDR3 length is 14 residues. The CDR3 here is CAWRGRGRRTEAFF. In nucleotides, the CDR3 is TGTGCCTGGAGGGGAAGGGGTAGGCGCACTGAAGCTTTCTTT.

This chain connects TRBV27 to TRBJ2-3; D is unresolved. The CDR3 runs to 15 residues. Trimming cost V 2 bases and J 11 bases, with 20 bases left between them. From germline, CDR1 is MNHEY and CDR2 SMNVEV (reference sequence). The CDR3 nucleotides read TGTGCCAGCAGTTTAGTCGGCGTTTCGACCACTATGCAGTATTTT. It encodes CASSLVGVSTTMQYF.

This clone was seen only once. The chain uses TRBV10-3 and TRBJ1-1; 8 bases line up with TRBD1. Germline values: CDR1 ENHRY, CDR2 SYGVKD. The CDR3 is made up of 14 amino acids. With V trimmed by 6 bases and J by 3 bases, 6 bases remained unmatched. The CDR3 sequence is CAISSGGVDTEAFF. The DNA for the CDR3 is TGTGCCATCAGCTCAGGGGGCGTAGACACTGAAGCTTTCTTT.

The rearrangement links TRBV23-1 to TRBJ1-5; no firm D call. TRBV23-1 is assigned to the ORF class and has an uncertain function. V was pared by 4 bases and J by 2 bases, with 12 bases between. The CDR3 has 15 amino acids. CDR3 sequence: CASSRGGCGNQPQHF. Here the CDR3 DNA reads TGCGCCAGCAGTCGAGGAGGGTGCGGCAATCAGCCCCAGCATTTT.

This clone was seen only once. This rearrangement joins TRBV5-4 to TRBJ2-3, with 7 bases matching TRBD2. CDR1 is SGHNT, CDR2 YYREEE, per germline (reference sequence). This CDR3 has 15 residues. Trimming took 0 bases from V and 4 from J; bases not matched to a gene: 5. The CDR3 sequence is CASSLGGSRADTQYF. CDR3 in DNA: TGTGCCAGCAGCTTGGGCGGGAGTCGTGCAGATACGCAGTATTTT.

The chain employs TRBV5-5 and TRBJ1-1; D may be TRBD1 (5 bases). The CDR3 loop spans 15 amino acids. Trimming pared 6 bases from V and 3 bases from J, leaving 18 bases between. Germline CDR1 SGHKS, CDR2 YYEKEE (reference sequence). This CDR3 reads CASKTISGRDTEAFF. CDR3 nucleotide sequence: TGTGCCAGCAAGACGATATCTGGCAGGGACACTGAAGCTTTCTTT.

The CDR3 spells CASSFPSGRTNEQFF. The CDR3, as DNA: TGTGCCAGCAGTTTCCCTAGCGGGAGAACGAATGAGCAGTTCTTC. This chain joins TRBV28 and TRBJ2-1; 10 bases are shared with TRBD2. The V gene end was trimmed by 3 bases and the J gene end by 7 bases; junction bases not matched to a gene: 6. The germline CDR1 and CDR2 sequences are MDHEN and SYDVKM. The CDR3 has 15 amino acids.

V is TRBV19 and J is TRBJ2-5; 10 bases line up with TRBD1. Germline loops: CDR1 LNHDA, CDR2 SQIVND (reference sequence). V lost 5 bases and J lost 5; bases outside the gene matches: 5. The CDR3 extends over 14 amino acids. CDR3 nucleotides: TGTGCCAGTAGTGCCGACAGGGGGCTGGAGACCCAGTACTTC. Protein: CASSADRGLETQYF.

The genes are TRBV7-3 and TRBJ2-1, with TRBD2 identical over 9 bases. This CDR3 spans 15 amino acids. J gave up 10 bases and V 5 bases, and 12 bases lay outside the gene matches. Germline V gene sequence: CDR1 SGHTA, CDR2 FQGTGA. In DNA form, the CDR3 reads TGTGCCAGCAGCCCCGGACTAGCGTACCCTAGGGAGCAGTTCTTC. Translation: CASSPGLAYPREQFF.

This chain links TRBV24-1 with TRBJ1-1; no definite D call. In germline, CDR1 is KGHDR, CDR2 SFDVKD. V gave up 8 bases and J gave up 1 base, with 7 bases separating them. The length of the CDR3 is 12 residues. The CDR3 spells CATIIENTEAFF. The CDR3 DNA follows: TGTGCCACCATAATAGAGAACACTGAAGCTTTCTTT.

This clone was counted a single time. The junction and the germline gene differ at one end; a read error may be behind it. The chain has TRBV9 and TRBJ2-7, with TRBD1 identical over 10 bases. This CDR3 has 15 residues. Germline V gene sequence: CDR1 SGDLS, CDR2 YYNGEE. CDR3 nucleotide sequence: TGTGCCAGCAGCTACCGGGACAGGGGTTCGTACGGGCAGTACTTC. Protein: CASSYRDRGSYGQYF.

V usage is TRBV3-1 (or the pseudogene TRBV3-2) and J usage is TRBJ1-5; D is possibly TRBD1 (6 bases). There are 16 residues in the CDR3. V was clipped by 0 bases and J by 5 bases, with 14 bases between them. Germline CDR1 is LGHDT and CDR2 is YNNKEL (reference sequence). CDR3 in amino acids: CASSQDAGGAYQPQHF. DNA of the CDR3: TGTGCCAGCAGCCAAGATGCGGGGGGGGCCTATCAGCCCCAGCATTTT.

This clone was recorded once. This chain uses TRBV18 with TRBJ2-7; D uncertain. The V and J ends lost 0 bases and 2 bases respectively, with 11 bases between them. The CDR3 sequence is 15 residues long. Germline V gives CDR1 KGHSH, CDR2 LQKENI. CDR3 sequence: CASSPPNTKPYEQYF. CDR3 DNA sequence: TGTGCCAGCTCACCACCGAATACTAAACCCTACGAGCAGTACTTC. Together with reference TRBV18 and TRBJ2-7, the CDR3 gives the full variable domain: NAGVMQNPRHLVRRRGQEARLRCSPMKGHSHVYWYRQLPEEGLKFMVYLQKENIIDESGMPKERFSAEFPKEGPSILRIQQVVRGDSAAYFCASSPPNTKPYEQYFGPGTRLTVT.

CDR3 DNA: TGTGCCAGCAGCCAAGATGGCGGGAGAGGTTACGAGCAGTACTTC. Protein sequence: CASSQDGGRGYEQYF. The chain links TRBV4-2 to TRBJ2-7; 7 nucleotides match TRBD2. This CDR3 has 15 amino acids. Per the germline V gene, CDR1 is LGHNA and CDR2 is YNFKEQ. V shed 0 bases, J shed 4 bases, and the junction held 6 bases outside the gene matches.

The chain is built from TRBV18 and TRBJ1-1, with D maybe TRBD1 (6 bases). Germline values: CDR1 KGHSH, CDR2 LQKENI. The CDR3 is 14 residues long. V lost 4 bases and J lost 1, with 10 bases in between. The CDR3 here is CASSRWTENTEAFF. The CDR3 DNA reads as TGTGCCAGCTCACGATGGACAGAGAACACTGAAGCTTTCTTT.

The chain is built from TRBV19 and TRBJ1-2; 7 bases fit TRBD1. The CDR3 contains 12 residues. CDR1 is LNHDA, CDR2 SQIVND, per germline (reference sequence). After removal of 7 bases from V and 4 bases from J, the junction contained 3 bases not matched to a gene. DNA of the CDR3: TGTGCCAGTAACCCAGGGGGCTATGGCTACACCTTC. This sequence encodes CASNPGGYGYTF. The full variable domain, completed using reference TRBV19 and TRBJ1-2, is DGGITQSPKYLFRKEGQNVTLSCEQNLNHDAMYWYRQDPGQGLRLIYYSQIVNDFQKGDIAEGYSVSREKKESFPLTVTSAQKNPTAFYLCASNPGGYGYTFGSGTRLTVV.

This chain uses TRBV19 with TRBJ1-5; TRBD1 aligns across 9 bases. The CDR3 spans 15 residues. CDR1 is LNHDA and CDR2 is SQIVND in the germline V gene (reference sequence). The J segment lost 7 bases and the V segment lost 5 bases, leaving 9 bases of the junction unmatched. CDR3 in DNA: TGTGCCAGTAGTGAAGGACAGGGGCAACTACAGCCCCAGCATTTT. Its translation: CASSEGQGQLQPQHF.

The gene calls are TRBV29-1 and TRBJ2-1, with D possibly being TRBD1 (6 bases). V was shortened by 3 bases and J by 6 bases, with 12 bases between the two germline ends. There are 13 residues in the CDR3. Germline V gives CDR1 SQVTM, CDR2 ANQGSEA. This CDR3 is CSVEDSVSNEQFF. CDR3 bases: TGCAGCGTTGAGGACAGCGTATCCAATGAGCAGTTCTTC.

The table lists this clone with a count of one. This chain uses TRBV18 with TRBJ1-6; D gene unclear. V lost 2 bases, J lost 7 bases, and 15 bases lay in between. The CDR3 runs 16 residues. Per the germline V gene, CDR1 is KGHSH and CDR2 is LQKENI. The CDR3 nucleotides are TGTGCCAGCTCACCAACTCTCCGGGTTGAAAATTCACCCCTCCACTTT. It translates to CASSPTLRVENSPLHF.

This chain joins TRBV4-1 and TRBJ2-1, with D unclear. V was pared by 3 bases and J by 11 bases, with 14 bases between. The CDR3 has 13 residues. Germline assignment: CDR1 MGHRA and CDR2 YSYEKL. The CDR3 DNA sequence: TGCGCCAGCAGCCATTCTGACTGGAATCAGCAGTTCTTC. Amino acids: CASSHSDWNQQFF.

V and J are TRBV18 and TRBJ2-4; 9 nucleotides align to TRBD1. There are 18 residues in the CDR3. Trimming removed 3 bases from V and 6 bases from J; junction bases left unmatched: 15. CDR1 and CDR2 (germline): KGHSH, LQKENI. This CDR3 is CASSPSHGGTGNPNIQYF. CDR3 nucleotides: TGTGCCAGCTCACCGTCGCACGGGGGGACAGGGAATCCAAACATTCAGTACTTC.

This sequence joins TRBV6-2 or TRBV6-3 and TRBJ2-7, with D perhaps matching TRBD2 (7 bases). The CDR3 is 13 residues long. Trimming removed 4 bases from V and 4 bases from J, with 11 bases in between. Germline CDR1 and CDR2: MNHEY and SVGEGT. The CDR3, as DNA: TGTGCCAGCAGTTGGGGGGGCGTTTACGAGCAGTACTTC. Protein product: CASSWGGVYEQYF.

This chain links TRBV15 with TRBJ1-5; D unclear. CDR3 length: 14 amino acids. Trimming pared 1 base from V and 9 bases from J, leaving 13 bases between. Germline assignment: CDR1 LNHNV and CDR2 YYDKDF (reference sequence). The chain's CDR3 is CATSRVSGGGPQHF. CDR3 DNA sequence: TGTGCCACCAGCAGAGTATCGGGAGGAGGGCCCCAGCATTTT. The whole variable domain, filled in from reference TRBV15 and TRBJ1-5, reads DAMVIQNPRYQVTQFGKPVTLSCSQTLNHNVMYWYQQKSSQAPKLLFHYYDKDFNNEADTPDNFQSRRPNTSFCFLDIRSPGLGDTAMYLCATSRVSGGGPQHFGDGTRLSIL.

CDR3: CAISEGGGPGNTIYF. The CDR3 DNA is TGTGCCATCAGTGAGGGTGGCGGGCCTGGAAACACCATATATTTT. The chain is built from TRBV10-3 and TRBJ1-3; D remains ambiguous. The V and J ends lost 2 bases and 2 bases respectively, with 10 bases between them. The CDR3 consists of 15 residues. The germline V gene encodes CDR1 ENHRY and CDR2 SYGVKD.

This rearrangement joins TRBV5-6 to TRBJ2-1, with 7 bases identical to TRBD2. Trimming cost V 0 bases and J 9 bases; bases outside gene matches: 6. CDR1 and CDR2 from the germline V gene are SGHDT and YYEEEE. This CDR3 is 14 amino acids long. The CDR3 coding sequence is TGTGCCAGCAGCTTGGTTGGCGGGAGCCTTGAGCAGTTCTTC. It is translated as CASSLVGGSLEQFF.

The genes are TRBV11-3 and TRBJ1-2; maybe TRBD1 (5 bases). This CDR3 is 17 amino acids long. The germline V gene encodes CDR1 SGHNT and CDR2 YENEEA. Trimming removed 0 bases from V and 1 base from J, with 15 bases in between. The CDR3 DNA follows: TGTGCCAGCAGCTTAGAGAGACTAGGGGACCGTAACTATGGCTACACCTTC. This sequence encodes CASSLERLGDRNYGYTF.

V is TRBV29-1 and J is TRBJ2-3, with D maybe TRBD1 (5 bases). This CDR3 has 16 residues. Germline loops: CDR1 SQVTM, CDR2 ANQGSEA. Trimming cost V 5 bases and J 2 bases, with 20 bases left between them. CDR3 sequence: CSVCLLTATFTDTQYF. The CDR3 DNA follows: TGCAGCGTTTGTCTGTTGACAGCTACCTTCACAGATACGCAGTATTTT.

The genes are TRBV6-5 and TRBJ1-1, with D perhaps TRBD1 (5 bases). The germline V and J ends were trimmed by 7 bases and 1 base, with 13 bases remaining between them. The CDR3 loop spans 14 amino acids. The germline CDR1 and CDR2 sequences are MNHEY and SVGAGI. The CDR3 loop is CASTHRNPNTEAFF. Here the CDR3 DNA reads TGTGCCAGCACCCACAGGAACCCGAACACTGAAGCTTTCTTT.

This chain uses TRBV28 with TRBJ1-2, with 8 bases identical to TRBD1. J was trimmed by 5 bases and V by 2 bases; bases with no gene match: 4. The CDR3 consists of 14 residues. Per germline, CDR1 MDHEN and CDR2 SYDVKM. The CDR3 here is CASSLRQGTYGYTF. CDR3 coding DNA: TGTGCCAGCAGTTTAAGACAGGGGACATATGGCTACACCTTC.

The chain uses TRBV11-3 and TRBJ1-1; D gene uncertain. The germline CDR1 and CDR2 sequences are SGHNT and YENEEA. CDR3 size: 12 residues. V lost 8 bases, J lost 0 bases, and 7 bases lay in between. The CDR3 region is CASGELNTEAFF. For the CDR3, the DNA is TGTGCCAGCGGGGAGTTGAACACTGAAGCTTTCTTT.

The table lists this clone with a count of one. DNA of the CDR3: TGTGCCACCGCACTACAGGGGAATTCACCCCTCCACTTT. Translated: CATALQGNSPLHF. The rearrangement joins TRBV14 to TRBJ1-6, with 7 bases lining up with TRBD1. Trimming at V came to 10 bases and at J to 7 bases, leaving 7 bases not matched to a gene. The germline V gene encodes CDR1 SGHDN and CDR2 FVKESK. This CDR3 is 13 amino acids long.